The clone carrying this TCR beta chain was observed at least ten times. TCRdb reprocessed the RT-PCR reads via MiXCR and lists one record per CDR3 protein. The sample records about 680,000 distinct CDR3 sequences, 13% to 15% being singletons. CDR1 and CDR2 (germline): MNHEY, SVGAGI. There are 14 residues in the CDR3. V dropped 2 bases and J dropped 3 bases, with 11 bases sitting between them. This rearrangement joins TRBV6-5 to TRBJ2-7, with D possibly being TRBD1 (6 bases). This clonotype was obtained from a female donor in good health, serving as a healthy control. Sequenced sample: memory CD4+ T cells from blood. Here the CDR3 DNA reads TGTGCCAGCAGTTACAAGTCCAGGGGCTACGAGCAGTACTTC. Amino acids: CASSYKSRGYEQYF.